The 15 T cell receptor beta chains reported below all come from one sample, sequenced in a study of T cell changes during pregnancy in multiple sclerosis. Assay used: immunoSEQ multiplex PCR; TCRdb lists only in-frame clones, some missing. The table includes under 45,000 clones, around 91% detected once. Sequencing used CD4+ T cells from peripheral blood mononuclear cells, obtained in the second trimester of pregnancy. These receptors came from a female donor in good health, enrolled as a control in a pregnancy study.

V usage is TRBV5-1 and J usage is TRBJ2-7; TRBD2 agrees at 7 bases. The trim removed 4 bases at V and 0 bases at J, leaving 7 bases unmatched. The CDR3 is 15 residues long. CDR1 is SGHRS, CDR2 YFSETQ, per germline. The CDR3 sequence is CASSPNSGLSYEQYF. The CDR3 bases are TGCGCCAGCAGCCCGAATAGCGGGCTCTCCTACGAGCAGTACTTC.

The rearrangement links TRBV10-1 to TRBJ2-3; D ambiguous. CDR1 is WNHNN, CDR2 SYGVQD, per germline (reference sequence). The V end was cut by 2 bases, the J end by 1 base, with 4 bases between. This CDR3 is built from 13 residues. The CDR3 nucleotides are TGCGCCAGCAGTGAGGCGCGCACAGATACGCAGTATTTT. It specifies CASSEARTDTQYF.

The CDR3 bases are TGTGCCAGCAGTCGGACCAGAGGGACCGGGGAGCTGTTTTTT. Encoded protein: CASSRTRGTGELFF. The V call is TRBV11-3, the J call TRBJ2-2, with D perhaps TRBD2 (5 bases). V was clipped by 6 bases and J by 5 bases, with 13 bases between them. There are 14 residues in the CDR3. Germline assignment: CDR1 SGHNT and CDR2 YENEEA.

This chain connects TRBV27 to TRBJ1-1; D may be TRBD1 (6 bases). The CDR3 is made up of 14 amino acids. The V end was cut by 6 bases, the J end by 7 bases, with 18 bases between. Germline CDR1 and CDR2: MNHEY and SMNVEV (reference sequence). The CDR3 sequence: CASRSRGTGNEAFF. The CDR3 bases are TGTGCCAGCAGGTCACGCGGTACAGGGAATGAAGCTTTCTTT.

V and J are TRBV14 and TRBJ1-1; 12 bases agree with TRBD1. The CDR3 extends over 17 amino acids. Germline V gene lookup returns CDR1 SGHDN and CDR2 FVKESK. With V trimmed by 4 bases and J by 4 bases, 10 bases remained unmatched. In nucleotides, the CDR3 is TGTGCCAGCAGCCCTCCCGGGACAGGGGGCGCGAGCACTGAAGCTTTCTTT. It encodes CASSPPGTGGASTEAFF.

This sequence joins TRBV28 and TRBJ2-7; D is undetermined. The CDR3 is made up of 11 amino acids. V lost 8 bases, J lost 3 bases, and 8 bases lay in between. Germline V gene lookup returns CDR1 MDHEN and CDR2 SYDVKM. As DNA, the CDR3 is TGTGCCAGCCGCGAGGTCTACGAGCAGTACTTC. It specifies CASREVYEQYF.

The V and J genes are TRBV18 and TRBJ2-5; D possibly corresponds to TRBD2 (6 bases). V shed 1 base and J shed 5 bases, with 8 bases lying between them. CDR3 size: 13 residues. The germline gives CDR1 KGHSH, CDR2 LQKENI. The CDR3 DNA sequence: TGTGCCAGCTCACCACGCGGGGACGAGACCCAGTACTTC. Translated: CASSPRGDETQYF.

This clone showed up just once. V usage is TRBV5-6 and J usage is TRBJ1-1; D remains ambiguous. The CDR3 consists of 17 residues. V was cut by 0 bases and J by 0 bases, with 15 bases left in between. The germline V gene encodes CDR1 SGHDT and CDR2 YYEEEE. The CDR3 reads CASSLAPGTPMNTEAFF. CDR3 coding DNA: TGTGCCAGCAGCTTGGCCCCAGGAACCCCTATGAACACTGAAGCTTTCTTT.

The CDR3, as DNA: TGTGCCAGCAGTTACTCGCAACAGGGGTACGAGCAGTACTTC. The encoded protein is CASSYSQQGYEQYF. The V gene is TRBV6-5, the J gene TRBJ2-7, with 7 bases lining up with TRBD1. CDR3 length: 14 amino acids. J gave up 4 bases and V 0 bases, and 3 bases lay outside the gene matches. Germline V lookup: CDR1 MNHEY, CDR2 SVGAGI.

V gene TRBV7-8 combines with J gene TRBJ2-2; 11 bases agree with TRBD2. Germline assignment: CDR1 SGHVS and CDR2 FQNEAQ. J was trimmed by 2 bases and V by 6 bases; bases with no gene match: 5. The CDR3 sequence is 16 residues long. The CDR3 nucleotides are TGTGCCAGCAGTCAAACTAGCGGGAGTAACACCGGGGAGCTGTTTTTT. This translates into CASSQTSGSNTGELFF.

This clone has just one count. The J gene is TRBJ2-3, the V gene TRBV19, with D maybe TRBD2 (5 bases). The ends were cut back, 1 base at V and 4 bases at J, with 12 bases in the middle. The CDR3 sequence is 15 residues long. CDR1 and CDR2 from the germline V gene are LNHDA and SQIVND (reference sequence). CDR3 in amino acids: CASSIVLDSSDTQYF. DNA for the CDR3: TGTGCCAGTAGTATAGTGCTGGACTCTTCAGATACGCAGTATTTT.

The CDR3 DNA is TGTGCCAGTAGTATAGGGGCGGGAGGGCGGGATGAGCAGTTCTTC. It encodes CASSIGAGGRDEQFF. The gene calls are TRBV19 and TRBJ2-1; 9 bases are shared with TRBD2. Germline V gene data show CDR1 as LNHDA and CDR2 as SQIVND (reference sequence). The CDR3 is 15 amino acids. After removal of 1 base from V and 8 bases from J, the junction contained 6 bases not matched to a gene.

The genes are TRBV10-1 and TRBJ2-7; D is perhaps TRBD2 (7 bases). Trimming took 9 bases from V and 3 from J, leaving 15 bases between them. CDR1 and CDR2 from the germline V gene are WNHNN and SYGVQD (reference sequence). This CDR3 has 13 residues. The CDR3 coding sequence is TGCGCCAGACCGACGAGGGGGGGCTACGAGCAGTACTTC. Amino acid sequence: CARPTRGGYEQYF.

V gene TRBV19 combines with J gene TRBJ1-5, with 8 nucleotides matching TRBD1. Germline lookup yields CDR1 LNHDA and CDR2 SQIVND (reference sequence). The CDR3 covers 15 residues. V gave up 6 bases and J gave up 3 bases; unmatched junction bases: 7. In nucleotides, the CDR3 is TGTGCCAGTAGGATACAGGGGGTTCACAATCAGCCCCAGCATTTT. Protein sequence: CASRIQGVHNQPQHF.

The CDR3 coding sequence is TGCAGCGTCCCCGGCCCAGGCAACACTGAAGCTTTCTTT. It codes for CSVPGPGNTEAFF. The rearrangement links TRBV29-1 to TRBJ1-1; the D is unclear. CDR1 and CDR2 (germline): SQVTM, ANQGSEA. Trimming cost V 6 bases and J 2 bases, with 13 bases left between them. This CDR3 has 13 amino acids.